The 7 T cell receptor beta chains below come from one sample, sequenced in a study of neurological immune-mediated disorders. Each CDR3 protein is one row after TCRdb ran MiXCR on the 5' RACE reads. The sample consists of fewer than 50,000 distinct CDR3 sequences, roughly 15% of them appearing once. Source material: CD4+ T cells from blood. These receptors all come from a woman aged 55-70 years with HTLV-1-associated myelopathy (HAM/TSP).

This clonotype was observed many times. The CDR3: CASSLTGQGFSYEQYF. The CDR3 DNA follows: TGTGCCAGCAGCTTGACGGGACAGGGCTTCTCCTACGAGCAGTACTTC. The chain combines TRBV5-6 with TRBJ2-7; 9 nucleotides agree with TRBD1. The length of the CDR3 is 16 residues. Germline V gene lookup returns CDR1 SGHDT and CDR2 YYEEEE. Unmatched junction bases numbered 5, after V lost 1 base and J lost 0 bases.

This clonotype is deemed medium-sized. The chain couples TRBV4-1 to TRBJ2-1; D may be TRBD1 (6 bases). The V and J ends lost 1 base and 10 bases respectively, with 11 bases between them. CDR1 and CDR2 (germline): MGHRA, YSYEKL. The CDR3 spans 13 residues. The CDR3 region is CASSQAGGREQFF. Written as DNA, the CDR3 is TGCGCCAGCAGCCAAGCTGGGGGCAGAGAGCAGTTCTTC.

This clonotype was recorded many times. The chain is built from TRBV20-1 and TRBJ2-1, with D unresolved. Between the trimmed V and J ends, which lost 4 bases and 5 bases, there was a span of 15 bases. The CDR3 is 14 residues long. Looked up from germline, CDR1 is DFQATT and CDR2 is SNEGSKA (reference sequence). The CDR3 DNA follows: TGCAGTGCTACCAGACTTTACGCGAACAATGAGCAGTTCTTC. Its protein product is CSATRLYANNEQFF.

At least ten counts were recorded for this clonotype. CDR3 loop: CASSPGTGRGVNYGYTF. CDR3 nucleotides: TGTGCCAGCAGCCCGGGGACAGGTCGAGGGGTTAACTATGGCTACACCTTC. The chain has TRBV6-5 and TRBJ1-2; the match to TRBD1 covers 8 bases. CDR1 and CDR2 from the germline V gene are MNHEY and SVGAGI. The V and J ends lost 6 bases and 1 base, in that order; junction bases with no gene match: 13. CDR3 length equals 17 residues.

This clonotype was seen ten or more times. V usage is TRBV20-1 and J usage is TRBJ2-5; TRBD2 might be the D (6 bases). Germline assignment: CDR1 DFQATT and CDR2 SNEGSKA (reference sequence). This CDR3 contains 13 residues. Trimming pared 2 bases from V and 4 bases from J, leaving 11 bases between. The CDR3 spells CSARTEGIETQYF. The CDR3 DNA reads as TGCAGTGCTAGAACGGAGGGAATAGAGACCCAGTACTTC.

This chain uses TRBV6-7 with TRBJ2-5; D call uncertain. Being an ORF, TRBV6-7 has a function that is uncertain. V dropped 2 bases and J dropped 3 bases, with 16 bases sitting between them. The CDR3 runs to 16 residues. The CDR3 sequence: CASSYPPAGEEETQYF. Here the CDR3 DNA reads TGTGCCAGCAGTTACCCCCCGGCCGGTGAGGAAGAGACCCAGTACTTC.

This clonotype was seen repeatedly, ten times or more. The chain joins TRBV5-6 to TRBJ1-5, with 7 positions matching TRBD1. V lost 4 bases and J lost 2; bases outside the gene matches: 15. CDR3 size: 18 residues. Germline-derived CDR1 and CDR2 are SGHDT and YYEEEE. The CDR3 sequence: CASSLRQGIGLRNQPQHF. The CDR3 nucleotides are TGTGCCAGCAGCCTTCGACAGGGAATCGGCCTACGCAATCAGCCCCAGCATTTT. Complete variable domain (other parts from reference TRBV5-6 and TRBJ1-5): DAGVTQSPTHLIKTRGQQVTLRCSPKSGHDTVSWYQQALGQGPQFIFQYYEEEERQRGNFPDRFSGHQFPNYSSELNVNALLLGDSALYLCASSLRQGIGLRNQPQHFGDGTRLSIL.